This paragraph reports one T cell receptor (beta chain). Some clones are missing from TCRdb's copy, which holds only in-frame ones; the method was immunoSEQ multiplex PCR. Here the sample spans 150,000 to 200,000 clones, about four fifths being singletons. This sample is part of a study of blood T cell repertoires in COVID-19. The receptor was isolated from a woman aged 60 to 75 with COVID-19, enrolled during active disease. The sample was peripheral blood.

CDR3 bases: TGTGCCATCAGTGAATGGGCGGGGGAAGCGGGGGAGCTGTTTTTT. Translated, it gives CAISEWAGEAGELFF. This sequence joins TRBV10-3 and TRBJ2-2; 7 bases map to TRBD2. CDR1 and CDR2 from the germline V gene are ENHRY and SYGVKD. This CDR3 is 15 amino acids long. With V trimmed by 3 bases and J by 8 bases, 9 bases remained unmatched.